Each of the 12 T cell receptor beta chains below was sequenced from the same sample in a study of T cells after yellow fever vaccination. One entry per CDR3 protein results from TCRdb running MiXCR on the 5' RACE reads. The sample has 360,000 or so distinct CDR3 sequences, roughly 11% seen once. Sequences were derived from PBMCs, sampled on the day of the first yellow fever vaccination. These receptors originate from a man between 18 and 35 years old who received the YFV17D yellow fever vaccine.

J is TRBJ2-5 and V is TRBV29-1; D is possibly TRBD2 (6 bases). This CDR3 spans 12 amino acids. Per the germline V gene, CDR1 is SQVTM and CDR2 is ANQGSEA. Between the trimmed V and J ends, which lost 7 bases and 4 bases, there was a span of 13 bases. This CDR3 reads CSGGGGVETQYF. CDR3 nucleotide sequence: TGCAGCGGTGGCGGAGGGGTAGAGACCCAGTACTTC.

The V gene is TRBV7-2, the J gene TRBJ2-7, with D possibly matching TRBD1 (6 bases). The CDR3 totals 15 residues. CDR1 is SGHTA, CDR2 FQGNSA, per germline. Trimming cost V 1 base and J 1 base, with 11 bases left between them. CDR3: CASSLGQVGSYEQYV. The CDR3 region has the DNA TGTGCCAGCAGCTTAGGACAGGTCGGGTCCTACGAGCAGTACGTC.

This clonotype was detected a few times. This sequence joins TRBV5-1 and TRBJ1-2; TRBD1 aligns across 10 bases. This CDR3 contains 17 residues. The germline V gene encodes CDR1 SGHRS and CDR2 YFSETQ. Trimming took 7 bases from V and 3 from J; bases not matched to a gene: 15. CDR3: CASWVGTGALKDYGYTF. The CDR3 nucleotides are TGCGCCAGCTGGGTTGGGACAGGGGCCCTGAAGGACTATGGCTACACCTTC.

The V gene is TRBV5-1, the J gene TRBJ2-3; D gene unclear. CDR1 and CDR2 (germline): SGHRS, YFSETQ. CDR3 length equals 12 residues. V was clipped by 3 bases and J by 9 bases, with 11 bases between them. The CDR3 sequence is CASSSRVETQYF. CDR3 in DNA: TGCGCCAGCAGCTCCCGGGTAGAAACGCAGTATTTT.

As regards this clonotype: This sequence may be a read error, since a much larger clone differs from it by one base. The V call is TRBV5-6, the J call TRBJ1-1; unclear D gene. In germline, CDR1 is SGHDT, CDR2 YYEEEE. The V end was cut by 4 bases, the J end by 0 bases, with 4 bases between. CDR3 length equals 12 residues. The CDR3 protein is CASSGLNTEAFF. Written as DNA, the CDR3 is TGTGCCAGCAGCGGATTGAACACTGAAGCTTTCTTT.

This chain links TRBV7-3 with TRBJ1-1; the D gene is possibly TRBD1 (5 bases). Germline-derived CDR1 and CDR2 are SGHTA and FQGTGA. This CDR3 is 13 amino acids long. V was shortened by 0 bases and J by 11 bases, with 13 bases between the two germline ends. The CDR3 nucleotides are TGTGCCAGCAGCTTAACGGGGGGTGGTATTGCTTTCTTT. Amino acid sequence: CASSLTGGGIAFF. Full variable domain (missing parts from reference TRBV7-3 and TRBJ1-1): GAGVSQTPSNKVTEKGKYVELRCDPISGHTALYWYRQSLGQGPEFLIYFQGTGAADDSGLPNDRFFAVRPEGSVSTLKIQRTERGDSAVYLCASSLTGGGIAFFGQGTRLTVV.

This chain connects TRBV12-3 or TRBV12-4 to TRBJ2-4; 8 bases agree with TRBD1. This CDR3 has 14 residues. J lost 9 bases, V lost 6 bases, and 10 bases had no gene match. The CDR3 here is CASSRTGKLGIQYF. DNA of the CDR3: TGTGCCAGCAGCCGGACAGGGAAATTAGGCATTCAGTACTTC.

There are a few counts of this clonotype. The V gene is TRBV12-5, the J gene TRBJ2-1; the D gene could be TRBD1 or TRBD2 (5 bases each). This CDR3 has 15 amino acids. Trimming removed 3 bases at V and 5 bases at J, with 14 bases between. CDR1 and CDR2 from the germline V gene are LGHNT and FRNRAP. The CDR3 loop is CASGFTGLLDNEQFF. The CDR3 nucleotides read TGTGCTAGTGGTTTTACGGGGCTTTTGGACAATGAGCAGTTCTTC.

This clonotype was counted between two and nine times. This sequence joins TRBV6-1 and TRBJ1-6; TRBD1 matches at 7 bases. Germline CDR1 and CDR2: MNHNS and SASEGT. This CDR3 has 14 amino acids. Unmatched junction bases numbered 1, after V lost 1 base and J lost 7 bases. Written as DNA, the CDR3 is TGTGCCAGCAGTGAAGGGGACAGAAATTCACCCCTCCACTTT. Its protein product is CASSEGDRNSPLHF.

This chain joins TRBV10-3 and TRBJ2-2; D not resolved. V was pared by 3 bases and J by 5 bases, with 10 bases between. Per germline, CDR1 ENHRY and CDR2 SYGVKD. CDR3 length equals 14 residues. The CDR3 here is CAISDLGGTGELFF. The CDR3 DNA reads TGTGCCATCAGTGATTTGGGTGGTACCGGGGAGCTGTTTTTT.

There are a few counts of this clonotype. The chain is built from TRBV4-1 and TRBJ1-6; D is unresolved. The V gene lost 1 base and the J gene lost 5 bases, with 9 bases spanning the gap. The germline V gene has CDR1 MGHRA and CDR2 YSYEKL. This CDR3 contains 15 residues. The CDR3 DNA reads as TGCGCCAGCAGCCAAGCGGGTTTAAATAATTCACCCCTCCACTTT. Its protein product is CASSQAGLNNSPLHF.

This clonotype appeared many times. V gene TRBV12-3 or TRBV12-4 combines with J gene TRBJ2-7; D possibly uses TRBD1 or TRBD2 (5 bases each). The CDR3 runs to 11 residues. Trimming took off 4 bases at V and 12 bases at J, with 13 bases between the two ends. The CDR3 bases are TGTGCCAGCAGTTGGGACGGGGTAACGTACTTC. Its translation: CASSWDGVTYF.